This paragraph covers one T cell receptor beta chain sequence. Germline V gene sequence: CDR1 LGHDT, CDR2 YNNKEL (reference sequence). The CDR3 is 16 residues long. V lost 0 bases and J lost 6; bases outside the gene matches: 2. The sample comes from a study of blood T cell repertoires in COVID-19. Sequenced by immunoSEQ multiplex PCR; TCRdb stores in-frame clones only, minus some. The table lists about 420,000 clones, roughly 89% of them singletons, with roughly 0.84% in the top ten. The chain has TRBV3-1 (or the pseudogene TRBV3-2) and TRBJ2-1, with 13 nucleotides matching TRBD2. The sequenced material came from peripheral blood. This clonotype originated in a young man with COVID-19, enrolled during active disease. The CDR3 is CASSQETSGGVNEQFF. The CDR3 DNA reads TGTGCCAGCAGCCAAGAAACTAGCGGGGGGGTCAATGAGCAGTTCTTC.